Detailed here is one TCR beta chain. Under the authors' procedure: Estimation of nucleated cell counts relied on the amplification of reference gene primers. Some clones are missing from TCRdb's copy, which holds only in-frame ones; the method was immunoSEQ multiplex PCR. Clone size and V and J calls were adopted from that table, with D and trimming inferred from the DNA. In the table there are 150,000 to 200,000 clones, about 89% of which are singletons. V shed 7 bases and J shed 3 bases, with 13 bases lying between them. CDR1 and CDR2 (germline): SNHLY, FYNNEI. This CDR3 contains 14 residues. The sample comes from a study of blood T cell repertoires in COVID-19. Study-level information: Spain, Italy and the United States supplied samples that represented acute and convalescent COVID-19. PBMCs, B-cell-depleted T cells, or T cells were the source of the cDNA or gDNA that made up the material.

Specimen: peripheral blood. V and J are TRBV2 and TRBJ1-5; D possibly corresponds to TRBD1 (5 bases). The clonotype comes from a man in his 60s with acute or convalescent COVID-19. For the CDR3, the DNA is TGTGCCAGCACCCGGGCAGGGCACAATCAGCCCCAGCATTTT. Translating gives CASTRAGHNQPQHF.